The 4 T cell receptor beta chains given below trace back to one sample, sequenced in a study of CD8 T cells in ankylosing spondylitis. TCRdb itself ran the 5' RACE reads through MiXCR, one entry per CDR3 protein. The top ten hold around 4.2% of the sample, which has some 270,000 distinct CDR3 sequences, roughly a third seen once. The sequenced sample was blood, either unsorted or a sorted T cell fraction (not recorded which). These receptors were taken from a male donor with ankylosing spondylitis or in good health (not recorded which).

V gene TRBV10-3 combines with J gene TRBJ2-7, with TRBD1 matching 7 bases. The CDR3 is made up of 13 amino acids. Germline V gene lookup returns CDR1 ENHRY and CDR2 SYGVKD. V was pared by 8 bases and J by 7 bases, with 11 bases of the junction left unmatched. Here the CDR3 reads CAIGVQNRGEQYF. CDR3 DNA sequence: TGTGCCATCGGGGTCCAGAACAGGGGAGAGCAGTACTTC.

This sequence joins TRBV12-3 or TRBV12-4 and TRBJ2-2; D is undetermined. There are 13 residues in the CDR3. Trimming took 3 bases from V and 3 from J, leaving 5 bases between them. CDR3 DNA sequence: TGTGCCAGCAGTTTCGGCTACACCGGGGAGCTGTTTTTT. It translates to CASSFGYTGELFF.

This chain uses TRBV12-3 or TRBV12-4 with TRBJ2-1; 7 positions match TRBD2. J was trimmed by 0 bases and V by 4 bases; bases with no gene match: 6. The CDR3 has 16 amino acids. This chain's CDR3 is CASSWEAGFSYNEQFF. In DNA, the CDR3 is TGTGCCAGCAGTTGGGAAGCGGGGTTCTCCTACAATGAGCAGTTCTTC.

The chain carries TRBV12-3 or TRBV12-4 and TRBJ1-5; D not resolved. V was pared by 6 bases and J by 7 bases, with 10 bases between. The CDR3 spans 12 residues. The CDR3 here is CASSSGIQPQHF. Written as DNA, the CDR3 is TGTGCCAGCAGCTCGGGGATCCAGCCCCAGCATTTT.